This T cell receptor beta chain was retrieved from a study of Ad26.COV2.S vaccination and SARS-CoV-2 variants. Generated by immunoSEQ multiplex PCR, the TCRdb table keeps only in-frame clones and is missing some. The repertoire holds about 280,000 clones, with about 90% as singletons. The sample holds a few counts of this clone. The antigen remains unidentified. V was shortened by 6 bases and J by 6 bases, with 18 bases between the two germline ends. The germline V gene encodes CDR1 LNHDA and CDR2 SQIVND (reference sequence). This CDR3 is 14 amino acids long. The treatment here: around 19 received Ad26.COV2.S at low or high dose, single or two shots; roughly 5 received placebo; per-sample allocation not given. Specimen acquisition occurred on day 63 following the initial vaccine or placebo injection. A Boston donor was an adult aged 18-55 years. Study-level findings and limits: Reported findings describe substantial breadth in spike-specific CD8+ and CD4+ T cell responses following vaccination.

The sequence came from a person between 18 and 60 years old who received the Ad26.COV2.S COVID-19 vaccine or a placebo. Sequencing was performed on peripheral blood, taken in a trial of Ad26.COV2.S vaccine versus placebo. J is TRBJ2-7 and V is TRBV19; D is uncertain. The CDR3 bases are TGTGCCAGTAGCCCCCCCGGAGAAGCAAGCGAGCAGTACTTC. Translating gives CASSPPGEASEQYF.